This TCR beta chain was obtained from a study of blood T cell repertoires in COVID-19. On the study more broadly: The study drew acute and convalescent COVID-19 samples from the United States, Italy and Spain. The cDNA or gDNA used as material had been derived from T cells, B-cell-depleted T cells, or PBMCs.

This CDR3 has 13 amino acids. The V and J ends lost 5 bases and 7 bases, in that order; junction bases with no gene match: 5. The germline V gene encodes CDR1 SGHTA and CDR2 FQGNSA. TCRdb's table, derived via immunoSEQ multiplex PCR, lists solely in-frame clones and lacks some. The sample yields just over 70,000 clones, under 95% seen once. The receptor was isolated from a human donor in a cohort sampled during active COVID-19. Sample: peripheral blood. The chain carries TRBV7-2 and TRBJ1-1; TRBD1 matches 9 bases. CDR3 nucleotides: TGTGCCAGCAGCAGCCGGGACAGGGTTGAAGCTTTCTTT. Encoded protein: CASSSRDRVEAFF.